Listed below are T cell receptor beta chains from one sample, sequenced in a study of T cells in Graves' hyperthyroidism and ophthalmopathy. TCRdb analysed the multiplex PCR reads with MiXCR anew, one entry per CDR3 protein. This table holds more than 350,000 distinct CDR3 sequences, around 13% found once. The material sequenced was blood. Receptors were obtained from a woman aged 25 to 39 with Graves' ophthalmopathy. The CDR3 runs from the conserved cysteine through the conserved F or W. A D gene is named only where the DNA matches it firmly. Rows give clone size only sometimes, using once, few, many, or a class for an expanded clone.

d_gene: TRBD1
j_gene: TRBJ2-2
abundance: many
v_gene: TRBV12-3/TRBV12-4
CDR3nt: TGTGCCAGCAGGTGGACAGGGTTCGGGGAGCTGTTTTTT
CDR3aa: CASRWTGFGELFF

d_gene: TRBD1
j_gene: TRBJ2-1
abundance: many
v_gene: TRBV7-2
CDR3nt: TGTGCCAGCCAGCTTAGGGGGCCGTCCTACAATGAGCAGTTCTTC
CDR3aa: CASQLRGPSYNEQFF

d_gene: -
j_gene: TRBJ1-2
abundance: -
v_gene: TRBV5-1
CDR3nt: TGCGCCAGCAGCTTGGACAACGGTAACTATGGCTACACCTTC
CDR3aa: CASSLDNGNYGYTF

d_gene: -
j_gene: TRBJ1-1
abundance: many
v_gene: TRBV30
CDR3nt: TGTGCCTGCCGGAAGGGTTCGTGGAACACTGAAGCTTTCTTT
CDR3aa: CACRKGSWNTEAFF

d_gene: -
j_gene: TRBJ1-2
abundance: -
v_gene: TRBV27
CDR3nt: TGTGCCAGCAGTCCGACCCCGTTGTTGGCGGAGATCTATGGCTACACCTTC
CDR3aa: CASSPTPLLAEIYGYTF

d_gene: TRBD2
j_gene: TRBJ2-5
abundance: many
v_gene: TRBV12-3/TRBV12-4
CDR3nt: TGTGCCAGCAGTTTCAGCGGGGGGGGCCTTGAGACCCAGTACTTC
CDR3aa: CASSFSGGGLETQYF

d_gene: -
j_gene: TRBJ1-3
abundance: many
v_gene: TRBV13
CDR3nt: TGTGCCAGCAGCTCTCGGTCGCCCCTCGATGCTGGAAACACCATATATTTT
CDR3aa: CASSSRSPLDAGNTIYF

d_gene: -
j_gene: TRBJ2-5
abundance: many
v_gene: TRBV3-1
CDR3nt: TGTGCCAGCAGCCTTTCATTCCGGACCTCTGAGTATGGGTTGGCCCAGTACTTC
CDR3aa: CASSLSFRTSEYGLAQYF

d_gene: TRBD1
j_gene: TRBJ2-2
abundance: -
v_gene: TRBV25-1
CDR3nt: TGTGCCAGCAGTGACAGGGGGTACACCGGGGAGCTGTTTTTT
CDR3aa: CASSDRGYTGELFF

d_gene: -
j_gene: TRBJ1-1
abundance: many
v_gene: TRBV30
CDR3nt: TGTGCCTGGAGCAGGGAGCCCACTGAAGCTTTCTTT
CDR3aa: CAWSREPTEAFF

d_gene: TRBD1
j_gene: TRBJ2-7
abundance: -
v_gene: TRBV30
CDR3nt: TGTGCCTGGAGGCTCGGACAGGGGGCAACCTACGAGCGGTACTTC
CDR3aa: CAWRLGQGATYERYF

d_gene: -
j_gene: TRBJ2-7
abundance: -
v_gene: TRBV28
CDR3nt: TGTGCCAGCACCCTCGTAGGGAACTCCTACGAGCAGTACTTC
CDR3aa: CASTLVGNSYEQYF

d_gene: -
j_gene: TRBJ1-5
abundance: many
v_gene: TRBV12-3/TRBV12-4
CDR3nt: TGTGCCAGCAGTTTGGGCCCGGGGGCAGTCAATCAGCCCCAGCATTTT
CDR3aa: CASSLGPGAVNQPQHF